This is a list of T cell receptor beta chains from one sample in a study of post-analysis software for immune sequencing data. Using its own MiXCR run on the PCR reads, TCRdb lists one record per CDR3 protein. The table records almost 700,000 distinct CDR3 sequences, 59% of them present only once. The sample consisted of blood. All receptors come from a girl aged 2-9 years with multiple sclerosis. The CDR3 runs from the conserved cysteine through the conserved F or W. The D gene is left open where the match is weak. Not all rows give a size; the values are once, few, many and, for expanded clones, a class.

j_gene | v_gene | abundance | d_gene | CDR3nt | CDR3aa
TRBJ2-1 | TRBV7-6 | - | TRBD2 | TGTGCCAGCAGCTTAGCGGGGCTAAGCGGGGGGGCCGGGACCCCTGAGCAGTTCTTC | CASSLAGLSGGAGTPEQFF
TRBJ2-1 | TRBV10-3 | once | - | TGTGCCATCAGTGACCTAGGGCAAGCCTACAATGAGCAGTTCTTC | CAISDLGQAYNEQFF
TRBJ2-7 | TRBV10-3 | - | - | TGTGCCATCAGTGAGTCAGGCGAGGGACACCTGGGAGACCAGCAGTACTTC | CAISESGEGHLGDQQYF
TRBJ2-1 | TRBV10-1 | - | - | TGCGCCAGCAGTGGGATAGCGGCCAATGAGCAGTTCTTC | CASSGIAANEQFF
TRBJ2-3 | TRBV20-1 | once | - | TGCAGTGCTAATCCTCCCGGCGTAAGGACAGATACGCAGTATTTT | CSANPPGVRTDTQYF
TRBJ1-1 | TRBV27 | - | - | TGTGCCAGCAGCTGGGACGGAATGAACACTGAAGCTTTCTTT | CASSWDGMNTEAFF
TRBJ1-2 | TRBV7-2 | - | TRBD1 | TGTGCCAGCAGCACCCCTCGACAGGGGGCGGTTGATGGCTACACCTTC | CASSTPRQGAVDGYTF
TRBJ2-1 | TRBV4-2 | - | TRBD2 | TGTGCCAGCAGTCGGACTAGCGGGGGTGTACGGGGTTCGGAGCAGTTCTTC | CASSRTSGGVRGSEQFF
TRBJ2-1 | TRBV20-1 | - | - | TGCAGTGCTAGATCGACCGGGACTGCTACCTACAATGAGCAGTTCTTC | CSARSTGTATYNEQFF
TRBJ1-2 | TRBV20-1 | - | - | TGCAGTGCTAGAGATGGAAAGGAGGGTAACTATGGCTACACCTTC | CSARDGKEGNYGYTF
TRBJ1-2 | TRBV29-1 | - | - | TGCAGCGTTGTTGAGTGGCGGGCTGGCTACACCTTC | CSVVEWRAGYTF
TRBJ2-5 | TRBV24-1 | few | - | TGTGCCACCAGTAGTGCAGGGCTAGAGACCCAGTACTTC | CATSSAGLETQYF
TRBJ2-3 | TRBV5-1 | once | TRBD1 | TGCGCCAGTCGAGGGACAGGGGGCGCCCGGCTAGCGGCAGATACGCAGTATTTT | CASRGTGGARLAADTQYF
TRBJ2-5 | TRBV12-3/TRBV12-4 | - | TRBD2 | TGTGCCAGCAGTTTAATGTGGGTAGCGGGGGACCAAGAGACCCAGTACTTC | CASSLMWVAGDQETQYF